Presented here are 21 T cell receptor beta chains from one specimen sequenced in a study of molecular identifiers for immune sequencing clone quantification. Via MiXCR, TCRdb re-called the PCR reads, giving one row per CDR3 protein. The repertoire holds hundreds of thousands of distinct CDR3 sequences, about 20% seen once, with 0.85% to 0.9% in the top ten. Sequenced: naive CD8+ T cells from blood, with Jurkat cell RNA spiked in. Subset here: FACS-sorted CD8+CD4-CCR7+CD45RA+ naive T cells. These TCRs come from a human donor in good health. Some libraries in this study had Jurkat cell RNA spiked in.

V is TRBV2 and J is TRBJ1-1, with 7 bases identical to TRBD1. CDR3 length: 18 amino acids. Trimming removed 6 bases from V and 3 bases from J; junction bases left unmatched: 19. Germline V lookup: CDR1 SNHLY, CDR2 FYNNEI. The CDR3 loop reads CASSSVGRGGYRDTEAFF. CDR3 bases: TGTGCCAGCAGCTCGGTGGGCAGGGGGGGTTATAGGGACACTGAAGCTTTCTTT.

The rearrangement links TRBV4-3 to TRBJ2-5; D possibly corresponds to TRBD2 (6 bases). V shed 0 bases and J shed 2 bases, with 16 bases lying between them. From germline, CDR1 is LGHNA and CDR2 YSLEER. The CDR3 is made up of 17 amino acids. CDR3 amino acids: CASSQDEAGGFQETQYF. The CDR3 coding sequence is TGCGCCAGCAGCCAAGACGAAGCGGGTGGATTTCAAGAGACCCAGTACTTC.

The chain links TRBV19 to TRBJ2-7, with D tentatively TRBD1 (5 bases). V was shortened by 1 base and J by 4 bases, with 11 bases between the two germline ends. This CDR3 contains 14 residues. Looked up from germline, CDR1 is LNHDA and CDR2 is SQIVND (reference sequence). This chain's CDR3 is CASSIGEGDYEQYF. The DNA for the CDR3 is TGTGCCAGTAGTATAGGGGAAGGGGATTACGAGCAGTACTTC.

This clonotype occurred many times. The CDR3 DNA reads as TGTGCCTGGACCACCTGGGGGGGAGTCGCCTACGAGCAGTACTTC. Translation gives CAWTTWGGVAYEQYF. The rearrangement uses TRBV30 and TRBJ2-7; 7 bases map to TRBD2. J lost 2 bases, V lost 4 bases, and 11 bases had no gene match. Looked up from germline, CDR1 is GTSNPN and CDR2 is SVGIG (reference sequence). The CDR3 is made up of 15 amino acids.

The rearrangement joins TRBV4-3 to TRBJ1-3; 8 nucleotides agree with TRBD1. Germline V gives CDR1 LGHNA, CDR2 YSLEER. Losses at the gene ends were 0 bases for V and 3 bases for J; bases not matched to a gene: 7. The CDR3 spans 17 residues. The CDR3 DNA follows: TGCGCCAGCAGCCAAGATATGACAGGGGCCGGTGGAAACACCATATATTTT. Amino acids: CASSQDMTGAGGNTIYF.

This clonotype came up many times. J is TRBJ2-7 and V is TRBV5-1, with 7 bases aligning to TRBD2. CDR1 is SGHRS, CDR2 YFSETQ, per germline. This CDR3 is built from 15 residues. V lost 0 bases to trimming and J lost 0 bases; unmatched junction nucleotides: 3. This CDR3 reads CASSLAGDYSYEQYF. The CDR3 bases are TGCGCCAGCAGCTTGGCTGGGGACTACTCCTACGAGCAGTACTTC.

This clonotype was picked up a small number of times. Since a much larger clone is just one base distant, this may be a read error. This rearrangement joins TRBV7-2 to TRBJ2-7, with D perhaps given as TRBD1 or TRBD2 (5 bases each). Looked up from germline, CDR1 is SGHTA and CDR2 is FQGNSA. Trimming removed 1 base at V and 3 bases at J, with 13 bases between. The CDR3 spans 15 residues. The CDR3 DNA is TGTGCCAGCAGCTTAGACCGGGGCAGGCACTACGAGCAGTACTTC. Its translation: CASSLDRGRHYEQYF.

The chain links TRBV6-2 or TRBV6-3 to TRBJ2-1; D remains unclear. This CDR3 has 15 amino acids. V gave up 7 bases and J gave up 6 bases, with 19 bases separating them. Per germline, CDR1 MNHEY and CDR2 SVGEGT. The CDR3 DNA reads as TGTGCCAGCATGGCTACCCCATCAACCTGCAATGAGCAGTTCTTC. Protein product: CASMATPSTCNEQFF.

The chain is built from TRBV20-1 and TRBJ2-7; either TRBD1 or TRBD2 may fit D (6 bases each). This CDR3 comprises 16 residues. Looked up from germline, CDR1 is DFQATT and CDR2 is SNEGSKA (reference sequence). Trimming took 0 bases from V and 0 from J, leaving 15 bases between them. The CDR3 here is CSARDRRGALSYEQYF. The CDR3 DNA reads TGCAGTGCTAGAGATCGGAGGGGGGCCCTCTCCTACGAGCAGTACTTC.

This clonotype was seen many times. The CDR3 here is CASSSPGPMGTQYF. CDR3 DNA: TGTGCCAGCAGCTCTCCGGGACCCATGGGTACGCAGTATTTT. The chain is built from TRBV7-9 and TRBJ2-3; D may be TRBD1 or TRBD2 (5 bases each). Trimming took off 4 bases at V and 8 bases at J, with 16 bases between the two ends. Germline lookup yields CDR1 SEHNR and CDR2 FQNEAQ (reference sequence). The CDR3 covers 14 residues.

This clonotype was seen repeatedly, ten times or more. This chain uses TRBV12-3 or TRBV12-4 with TRBJ2-7; 11 nucleotides align to TRBD2. The junction had 3 bases not matched to a gene; V was cut back by 6 bases and J by 11 bases. This CDR3 comprises 11 residues. As DNA, the CDR3 is TGTGCCAGCAGGGGACTAGCGGCTGAGTACTTC. Translation: CASRGLAAEYF.

In this sample, this clonotype turned up many times. The chain combines TRBV6-5 with TRBJ2-7; TRBD1 matches 10 bases. Germline trimming cut 9 bases from V and 3 bases from J; bases unmatched to any gene: 2. Germline loops: CDR1 MNHEY, CDR2 SVGAGI. This CDR3 contains 12 residues. The CDR3 here is CASGDRGYEQYF. DNA for the CDR3: TGTGCCAGTGGGGACAGGGGCTACGAGCAGTACTTC.

Many counts were recorded for this clonotype. The chain links TRBV12-5 to TRBJ1-2; TRBD1 matches at 10 bases. This CDR3 spans 15 amino acids. J was trimmed by 7 bases and V by 6 bases; bases with no gene match: 11. CDR1 is LGHNT and CDR2 is FRNRAP in the germline V gene. CDR3: CASGAPGQGRRGYTF. The CDR3 nucleotides read TGTGCTAGTGGAGCCCCGGGACAGGGGCGCCGTGGCTACACCTTC.

This clonotype was seen ten or more times. The rearrangement joins TRBV20-1 to TRBJ2-4, with D unclear. V was trimmed by 4 bases and J by 4 bases, leaving 23 bases between them. CDR1 is DFQATT, CDR2 SNEGSKA, per germline (reference sequence). The CDR3 totals 17 residues. The CDR3 DNA sequence: TGCAGTGCTACCCAAAAATTGTTTGACTCGAGGAAAAACATTCAGTACTTC. Its protein is CSATQKLFDSRKNIQYF.

The J gene is TRBJ1-1, the V gene TRBV10-3; D is ambiguous. V gave up 3 bases and J gave up 3 bases, with 8 bases separating them. The CDR3 runs to 13 residues. CDR1 is ENHRY, CDR2 SYGVKD, per germline. CDR3 residues: CAISDMGDTEAFF. The CDR3 DNA sequence: TGTGCCATCAGTGACATGGGCGACACTGAAGCTTTCTTT.

This clonotype was seen many times. The V call is TRBV29-1, the J call TRBJ2-7, with no clear D. V lost 0 bases and J lost 2, with 11 bases in between. This CDR3 contains 14 residues. The germline V gene has CDR1 SQVTM and CDR2 ANQGSEA. This CDR3 is CSVEEVTSPYEQYF. The CDR3 DNA is TGCAGCGTTGAAGAGGTTACATCTCCCTACGAGCAGTACTTC.

At least ten counts were recorded for this clonotype. V is TRBV28 and J is TRBJ1-5; 10 bases match TRBD1. From germline, CDR1 is MDHEN and CDR2 SYDVKM. Trimming cost V 2 bases and J 5 bases; bases outside gene matches: 9. The CDR3 is 17 amino acids. The CDR3 DNA reads TGTGCCAGCAGTTTAACGTACCGGGACAGGGGCGATCAGCCCCAGCATTTT. Protein: CASSLTYRDRGDQPQHF.

This clonotype has only a few counts. The chain is built from TRBV24-1 and TRBJ2-3; no reliable D call. This CDR3 comprises 12 residues. Trimming pared 3 bases from V and 2 bases from J, leaving 2 bases between. The germline V gene has CDR1 KGHDR and CDR2 SFDVKD. CDR3 region: CATSDVTDTQYF. The CDR3 nucleotides read TGTGCCACCAGTGATGTCACAGATACGCAGTATTTT.

This clonotype was seen at least ten times. A junction end diverges from the germline sequence, so it may reflect a read error. This sequence joins TRBV4-3 and TRBJ2-2; possibly TRBD1 for D (5 bases). Germline V gives CDR1 LGHNA, CDR2 YSLEER. This CDR3 comprises 14 residues. CDR3 sequence (DNA): TGTGCCAGCAGCCAAGGACAGAACACCGGGGAGCTGTTTTTT. Its translation is CASSQGQNTGELFF.

The chain joins TRBV4-1 to TRBJ2-7, with TRBD1 matching over 12 bases. With V trimmed by 4 bases and J by 7 bases, 8 bases remained unmatched. The germline V gene has CDR1 MGHRA and CDR2 YSYEKL. CDR3 size: 15 residues. In DNA form, the CDR3 reads TGCGCCAGCAGCCCCCCGGGACAGGGGGCTGGGGAGCAGTACTTC. Residues: CASSPPGQGAGEQYF.

This sequence joins TRBV13 and TRBJ2-7; TRBD2 matches 9 bases. The CDR3 spans 15 residues. After removal of 0 bases from V and 6 bases from J, the junction contained 6 bases not matched to a gene. Germline V gives CDR1 PRHDT, CDR2 FYEKMQ (reference sequence). CDR3 nucleotides: TGTGCCAGCAGCTTAGGCCTAGCGGGGTTCTCCGAGCAGTACTTC. It yields the protein CASSLGLAGFSEQYF.